A single sample gave rise to the 5 T cell receptor beta chains below, sequenced in a study of T cell changes during pregnancy in multiple sclerosis. Here immunoSEQ multiplex PCR was the method, and the copy in TCRdb shows in-frame clones only, minus some. The sample records 65,000 to 85,000 clones, about 93% being singletons. The sequencing here drew on CD4+ T cells from peripheral blood mononuclear cells, taken after pregnancy. Receptors were obtained from a female donor with multiple sclerosis, enrolled in a pregnancy study.

The genes are TRBV6-6 and TRBJ1-3; D possibly corresponds to TRBD1 (5 bases). CDR3 length: 14 residues. Trimming shortened V by 6 bases and J by 8 bases, and 17 bases separated the two germline ends. CDR1 is MNHNY, CDR2 SVGAGI, per germline (reference sequence). CDR3 protein: CASSSPGRGDTIYF. Written as DNA, the CDR3 is TGTGCCAGCAGCTCCCCTGGAAGGGGTGACACCATATATTTT.

This clone was counted only a few times. The rearrangement joins TRBV30 to TRBJ1-1, with no clear D. Germline V gene data show CDR1 as GTSNPN and CDR2 as SVGIG (reference sequence). V lost 2 bases and J lost 4, with 11 bases in between. CDR3 size: 13 residues. CDR3 coding DNA: TGTGCCTGGAGTCCGGCCCGGGGCACTGAAGCTTTCTTT. Residues: CAWSPARGTEAFF.

The chain recombines TRBV19 with TRBJ2-3; 8 bases line up with TRBD2. This CDR3 is 13 amino acids long. Per germline, CDR1 LNHDA and CDR2 SQIVND (reference sequence). The J segment lost 6 bases and the V segment lost 6 bases, leaving 5 bases of the junction unmatched. CDR3 nucleotide sequence: TGTGCCAGTAGGGGGACTAGTGCGGATACGCAGTATTTT. Encoded protein: CASRGTSADTQYF.

The chain couples TRBV29-1 to TRBJ1-3; D call uncertain. There are 13 residues in the CDR3. The V gene lost 2 bases and the J gene lost 0 bases, with 5 bases spanning the gap. In germline, CDR1 is SQVTM, CDR2 ANQGSEA. The CDR3 nucleotides read TGCAGCGTTGAACTCCTCTCTGGAAACACCATATATTTT. Translation: CSVELLSGNTIYF.

The chain carries TRBV27 and TRBJ2-1; 9 bases are a match to TRBD1. The J segment lost 9 bases and the V segment lost 5 bases, leaving 5 bases of the junction unmatched. CDR1 MNHEY and CDR2 SMNVEV come from the germline V gene (reference sequence). This CDR3 is 13 amino acids long. The CDR3, as DNA: TGTGCCAGCAGTCCCCGACAGGGGGGTGAGCAGTTCTTC. Protein: CASSPRQGGEQFF.